Below are 9 T cell receptor beta chains sequenced from a single sample in a study of CD8 T cells in Susac syndrome. An input of about 0.45 to 1 ug of RNA was subjected to reverse transcription using random hexamers. Each CDR3 protein gets one entry after TCRdb re-called the immunoSEQ multiplex PCR reads with MiXCR. The repertoire holds about 200,000 distinct CDR3 sequences, with approximately 93% as singletons. Input material: CD4+ T cells from PBMCs. The receptors derive from a human donor in good health.

This chain uses TRBV7-8 with TRBJ2-2, with D maybe TRBD1 (5 bases). Deletions cut 8 bases from V and 5 bases from J, with 12 bases between. This CDR3 comprises 13 residues. Germline lookup yields CDR1 SGHVS and CDR2 FQNEAQ. DNA of the CDR3: TGTGCCAGCCACTCAGGGTTTACCGGGGAGCTGTTTTTT. It encodes CASHSGFTGELFF.

The rearrangement links TRBV27 to TRBJ2-1, with 12 nucleotides matching TRBD2. Germline assignment: CDR1 MNHEY and CDR2 SMNVEV (reference sequence). The CDR3 covers 17 residues. V gave up 4 bases and J gave up 0 bases; unmatched junction bases: 4. The CDR3 coding sequence is TGTGCCAGCAGTTCTACTAGCGGGGGGCCCTCCTACAATGAGCAGTTCTTC. Translated, it gives CASSSTSGGPSYNEQFF.

The chain combines TRBV13 with TRBJ1-1; D is ambiguous. CDR1 and CDR2 from the germline V gene are PRHDT and FYEKMQ (reference sequence). Trimming removed 0 bases at V and 1 base at J, with 9 bases between. CDR3 length: 15 residues. CDR3 DNA sequence: TGTGCCAGCAGCTTAGGCCTGACATCGAACACTGAAGCTTTCTTT. Its translation: CASSLGLTSNTEAFF.

The V call is TRBV28, the J call TRBJ2-5; 11 bases line up with TRBD1. Germline V gene data show CDR1 as MDHEN and CDR2 as SYDVKM. J was trimmed by 6 bases and V by 5 bases; bases with no gene match: 11. This CDR3 is built from 16 residues. CDR3 amino acids: CASSPGGTGGGKTQYF. In DNA form, the CDR3 reads TGTGCCAGCAGTCCGGGCGGGACAGGGGGAGGAAAGACCCAGTACTTC.

J is TRBJ1-1 and V is TRBV28; 7 bases align to TRBD1. Germline CDR1 is MDHEN and CDR2 is SYDVKM. The CDR3 sequence is 12 residues long. V dropped 11 bases and J dropped 3; count of bases not matched to a gene: 6. The chain's CDR3 is CAGQGGHTEAFF. CDR3 nucleotides: TGTGCCGGCCAGGGGGGGCACACTGAAGCTTTCTTT.

The rearrangement links TRBV11-2 to TRBJ2-4, with TRBD2 matching 7 bases. The germline V gene encodes CDR1 SGHAT and CDR2 FQNNGV. After removal of 5 bases from V and 4 bases from J, the junction contained 2 bases not matched to a gene. This CDR3 has 13 residues. The CDR3 loop reads CASSQGGKNIQYF. The CDR3 DNA sequence: TGTGCCAGCAGCCAGGGAGGGAAAAACATTCAGTACTTC. The full variable domain, in which reference TRBV11-2 and TRBJ2-4 provide the parts outside the CDR3, is EAGVAQSPRYKIIEKRQSVAFWCNPISGHATLYWYQQILGQGPKLLIQFQNNGVVDDSQLPKDRFSAERLKGVDSTLKIQPAKLEDSAVYLCASSQGGKNIQYFGAGTRLSVL.

This chain joins TRBV5-8 and TRBJ1-1; perhaps TRBD1 as D (6 bases). Trimming shortened V by 4 bases and J by 1 base, and 17 bases separated the two germline ends. Germline loops: CDR1 SGHTS, CDR2 YDEGEE. The CDR3 sequence is 16 residues long. The CDR3 region is CASSPTGWVTNTEAFF. CDR3 nucleotide sequence: TGTGCCAGCAGCCCCACAGGGTGGGTTACGAACACTGAAGCTTTCTTT.

The rearrangement links TRBV14 to TRBJ1-3; D gene uncertain. Trimming removed 4 bases at V and 4 bases at J, with 8 bases between. CDR3 length equals 13 residues. The V gene's germline CDR1 is SGHDN and CDR2 FVKESK. The CDR3 reads CASSRYSGNTIYF. In nucleotides, the CDR3 is TGTGCCAGCAGCCGGTACAGCGGAAACACCATATATTTT.

This clonotype has just a few counts. The chain has TRBV7-2 and TRBJ1-1; D not resolved. Germline CDR1 and CDR2: SGHTA and FQGNSA. The V and J ends lost 0 bases and 1 base respectively, with 3 bases between them. The length of the CDR3 is 13 residues. DNA for the CDR3: TGTGCCAGCAGCTTAGCGGGGAACACTGAAGCTTTCTTT. Amino acids: CASSLAGNTEAFF.